This T cell receptor (beta chain) was observed in a study of CD8+ T cells in alopecia areata. It was from PBMCs that CD4+ and CD8+ T cells were sorted. RNA extraction was followed by reverse transcription into cDNA, which acted as the sequencing template. Only in-frame clones appear in the TCRdb table, and some are missing; sequencing was by immunoSEQ multiplex PCR. Of roughly 150,000 clones listed, roughly 60% were seen once; the top ten hold less than 5%. General study results and limits: TCR sharing across patients was less clear than in mice, possibly HLA-related. Clonality in lesional scalp, especially alopecia totalis/universalis, exceeded that of normal scalp. Scalp sequencing also captures normal skin's resident alphabeta T cells.

With regard to this clone: Its cognate antigen is unknown.

This CDR3 is built from 16 residues. V lost 1 base and J 3 bases, leaving 13 bases between the germline ends. Germline CDR1 and CDR2: MGHRA and YSYEKL. This chain links TRBV4-1 with TRBJ1-5; perhaps TRBD1 as D (5 bases). This clonotype was sampled from a human donor in good health. Material for sequencing was CD4+ T cells sorted from blood. The CDR3 here is CASSQVPQGPNQPQHF. Here the CDR3 DNA reads TGCGCCAGCAGCCAAGTTCCGCAGGGTCCCAATCAGCCCCAGCATTTT.